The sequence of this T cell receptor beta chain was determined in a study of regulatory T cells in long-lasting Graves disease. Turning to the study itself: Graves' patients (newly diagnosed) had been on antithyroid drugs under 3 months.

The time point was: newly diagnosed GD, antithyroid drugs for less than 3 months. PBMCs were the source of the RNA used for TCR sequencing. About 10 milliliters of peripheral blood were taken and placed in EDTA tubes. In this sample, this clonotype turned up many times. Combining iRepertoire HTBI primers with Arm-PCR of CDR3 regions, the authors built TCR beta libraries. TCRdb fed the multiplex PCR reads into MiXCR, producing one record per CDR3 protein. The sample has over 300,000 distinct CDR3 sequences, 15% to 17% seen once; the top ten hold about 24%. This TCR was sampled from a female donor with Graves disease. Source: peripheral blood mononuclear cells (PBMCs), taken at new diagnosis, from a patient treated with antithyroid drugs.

The CDR3 spells CASEVLNGGYTF. The CDR3 nucleotides read TGTGCCAGCGAGGTTCTCAATGGTGGCTACACCTTC. The J gene is TRBJ1-2, the V gene TRBV28; no reliable D call. There are 12 residues in the CDR3. Trimming shortened V by 8 bases and J by 7 bases, and 14 bases separated the two germline ends. Per the germline V gene, CDR1 is MDHEN and CDR2 is SYDVKM.